This TCR beta chain was sequenced for a study of tumor-infiltrating lymphocytes in primary liver carcinoma. About the study: Patients, male and female, were 30 to 69 years old.

TCR beta cDNA was prepared out of roughly 0.45 ug total RNA by means of a constant-region primer. Modified slightly, ARM-PCR produced TCR beta libraries over three nested multiplex PCR rounds. One entry per CDR3 protein results from TCRdb running MiXCR on the multiplex PCR reads. The sample yields tens of thousands of distinct CDR3 sequences, 75% seen once. Each 20-30 mg portion of unsorted bulk tissue served as the source for co-extraction of RNA and DNA. This clonotype was sampled from a man aged 35-49 years with primary liver carcinoma and hepatitis B virus infection. The specimen was tumor-adjacent normal liver tissue.

CDR3 residues: CPGNIAGQGGTQYF. As DNA, the CDR3 is TGTCCCGGCAATATCGCAGGACAGGGCGGGACCCAGTACTTC. This chain links TRBV6-2 or TRBV6-3 with TRBJ2-5, with TRBD1 matching over 8 bases. Germline CDR1 reads MNHEY; CDR2 reads SVGEGT. The CDR3 contains 14 residues.